The TCR beta chain under discussion was sequenced for a study of shared clonotypes between healthy human individuals. V was cut by 0 bases and J by 3 bases, with 17 bases left in between. The CDR3 is made up of 17 amino acids. Germline loops: CDR1 SGHRS, CDR2 YFSETQ. Profiled with immunoSEQ multiplex PCR; TCRdb holds only in-frame clones, not every one. The sample includes roughly 2.5 million clones, around 94% of them seen just once. What was sequenced was naive CD4+ T cells sorted from blood. Subset denoted: CD45RA+ positively selected. The chain links TRBV5-1 to TRBJ2-3; the D is unclear. The clonotype comes from a man younger than 30 in good health. CDR3 in DNA: TGCGCCAGCAGCTTGGACCGTATGGAGTTTGGGACAGATACGCAGTATTTT. Protein sequence: CASSLDRMEFGTDTQYF.